These 16 T cell receptor beta chains came from one sample sequenced in a study of tumor-infiltrating lymphocytes in primary liver carcinoma. Both RNA and DNA were isolated together from about 20-30 mg of bulk tissue that had not been sorted. A constant-region primer primed TCR beta cDNA synthesis from roughly 500 ng of total RNA. Slightly modified ARM-PCR served as the procedure for the TCR beta libraries. These libraries came from three rounds of nested multiplex PCR. It was with TRBV1-TRBV30 forward primers and a C-beta reverse primer that the first two PCR rounds were run, at around 11 cycles each. TCRdb independently ran MiXCR on the multiplex PCR reads; one entry per CDR3 protein. The repertoire includes about 30,000 distinct CDR3 sequences, 60% to 80% of them detected once, and about 30% sits in the top ten. Material: liver tumor tissue from sampling region 3. Noted subset: tumor region T3, left-lateral pole. These receptors were obtained from a woman in her 30s with primary liver carcinoma and hepatitis B virus infection.

This clonotype was recorded many times. This chain joins TRBV29-1 and TRBJ2-6; D not resolved. Trimming stripped 7 bases from V and 1 base from J, with 8 bases between. The CDR3 covers 13 residues. CDR1 is SQVTM, CDR2 ANQGSEA, per germline. The CDR3 coding sequence is TGCAGCGCCCGTAAGTCTGGGGCCAACGTCCTGACTTTC. Amino acids: CSARKSGANVLTF.

Note on this clonotype: One end of the junction fails to match germline, which may point to a read error. The V and J genes are TRBV11-2 and TRBJ2-7, with 8 bases matching TRBD2. Germline CDR1 and CDR2: SGHAT and FQNNGV. This CDR3 has 17 amino acids. The CDR3 sequence: CPSSLVFSREVSYEQYF. Here the CDR3 DNA reads TGTCCCAGCAGCTTAGTTTTCTCGCGGGAGGTTTCCTACGAGCAGTACTTC.

The table lists this clonotype with a count of one. A junction boundary mismatches the germline segment, possibly from a read error. The gene calls are TRBV6-1 and TRBJ2-2; D perhaps matches TRBD2 (5 bases). The CDR3 consists of 19 residues. Looked up from germline, CDR1 is MNHNS and CDR2 is SASEGT. In DNA form, the CDR3 reads TGTGCCAGCAGTGATACCCTTCCCGAGGGCGCCGTGAACACCGGGGAGCTGTTTTTC. Its translation: CASSDTLPEGAVNTGELFF.

By share, this clonotype counts as medium-sized. The V and J genes are TRBV5-6 and TRBJ2-1, with TRBD1 identical over 9 bases. CDR1 and CDR2 (germline): SGHDT, YYEEEE. J gave up 0 bases and V 1 base, and 2 bases lay outside the gene matches. The CDR3 runs to 16 residues. Written as DNA, the CDR3 is TGTGCCAGCAGCTTGACGGGACAGGGCTCCTACAATGAGCAGTTCTTC. Translating it yields CASSLTGQGSYNEQFF.

The chain has TRBV5-1 and TRBJ2-7, with D unresolved. Germline loops: CDR1 SGHRS, CDR2 YFSETQ. This CDR3 has 14 amino acids. The CDR3 DNA reads TGCGCCAGCAGCTTGGAAAGGTTTCGGCAAGAGCATTACGTC. This codes for CASSLERFRQEHYV.

This clonotype has more than one count but fewer than ten. Given the absence of the conserved phenylalanine or tryptophan at the CDR3 end, a read error is likely. The limits of the CDR3 on the DNA are not certain, so only TCRdb's listed CDR3 is given. The gene calls are TRBV6-5 and TRBJ1-3; the DNA was not used to check the table's D call, TRBD1. The CDR3 numbers 16 amino acids, ends counted. Germline assignment: CDR1 MNHEY and CDR2 SVGAGI. Here the CDR3 reads CASSPRSGGSRNTTYL.

On this clonotype itself: At one end the junction does not follow the germline gene, possibly because of a read error. This chain uses TRBV14 with TRBJ2-7, with 7 bases identical to TRBD1. Per germline, CDR1 SGHDN and CDR2 FVKESK. CDR3 length: 13 residues. This CDR3 reads CASNETGCYEQHF. CDR3 in DNA: TGTGCCAGCAATGAGACAGGGTGCTACGAGCAGCACTTC.

The J gene is TRBJ2-3, the V gene TRBV12-3 or TRBV12-4; D remains ambiguous. The CDR3 has 15 residues. Trimming cost V 6 bases and J 1 base, with 14 bases left between them. The CDR3 nucleotides read TGTGCCAGCAGCTTTCTCCCTCCTCGCACAGATACGCAGTATTTT. Residues: CASSFLPPRTDTQYF.

A remark on this clonotype: The junction shows a germline mismatch at one end, possibly a read error. The chain is built from TRBV5-1 and TRBJ2-1, with 10 bases matching TRBD2. The CDR3 totals 17 residues. Germline values: CDR1 SGHRS, CDR2 YFSETQ. This chain's CDR3 is CASNLGIAGGLGNEQFF. The CDR3 DNA is TGTGCCAGCAACTTGGGAATAGCGGGAGGCTTGGGCAATGAGCAGTTCTTC.

This chain links TRBV12-3 or TRBV12-4 with TRBJ2-5; D possibly corresponds to TRBD2 (5 bases). The CDR3 extends over 15 amino acids. The V gene lost 10 bases and the J gene lost 3 bases, with 21 bases spanning the gap. Here the CDR3 reads CANSIYPGIKETQYF. DNA for the CDR3: TGTGCCAACAGCATCTACCCCGGGATCAAAGAGACCCAGTACTTC.

A note on this clonotype: A read error is possible here, since a much larger clone lies one base away. This CDR3 fails to terminate in the conserved phenylalanine or tryptophan, so it likely reflects a read error. The chain couples TRBV11-2 to TRBJ1-3, with D unclear. Trimming took off 4 bases at V and 4 bases at J, with 2 bases between the two ends. The CDR3 spans 11 residues. Germline values: CDR1 SGHAT, CDR2 FQNNGV. The CDR3 spells CASSSGNTIYS. The CDR3 nucleotides are TGTGCCAGCAGCTCGGGAAACACCATATATTCC.

For this clonotype: A read error is possible here, since a much larger clone lies one base away. The gene calls are TRBV24-1 and TRBJ2-3, with D hard to call. TRBJ1-5 matches the DNA end more closely, so the J call is doubtful. CDR3 length: 13 amino acids. The germline gives CDR1 KGHDR, CDR2 SFDVKD. The CDR3 protein is CATSVGSTDTQHF. DNA for the CDR3: TGTGCCACCAGTGTCGGGAGCACAGATACGCAGCATTTT.

As concerns this clonotype: Mismatch with germline at one junction end may stem from a read error. V and J are TRBV24-1 and TRBJ2-2; D remains ambiguous. In germline, CDR1 is KGHDR, CDR2 SFDVKD. The CDR3 runs to 16 residues. CDR3 in DNA: TGTGTCACCAGTGGTCCGCGACACGTGGAGTCCGGGGAGCTGTTTTTT. Translating it yields CVTSGPRHVESGELFF.

This clonotype was detected many times. The junction differs from germline at one of its ends, possibly a read error. The chain recombines TRBV11-3 with TRBJ2-1; 10 nucleotides line up with TRBD2. CDR1 and CDR2 from the germline V gene are SGHNT and YENEEA. There are 15 residues in the CDR3. As DNA, the CDR3 is TGTACCAGCAGCTTAGAGACTAGCGGGCTGAATGAGCAGTTCTTC. Encoded protein: CTSSLETSGLNEQFF.

The rearrangement uses TRBV10-2 and TRBJ1-2; D possibly corresponds to TRBD1 (5 bases). CDR3 length: 12 amino acids. Germline CDR1 and CDR2: WSHSY and SAAADI. V was trimmed by 9 bases and J by 4 bases, leaving 12 bases between them. DNA for the CDR3: TGCGCCAGGCTTAGAGACAGCTATGGCTACACCTTC. It codes for CARLRDSYGYTF.

For this clonotype: One end of the junction does not line up with germline, which may come from a read error. The gene calls are TRBV29-1 and TRBJ1-1; D might be TRBD1 (6 bases). The CDR3 sequence is 13 residues long. Germline CDR1 and CDR2: SQVTM and ANQGSEA. The CDR3 nucleotides are TGCAGTTACACCAGGACAGCGAACACTGAAGCTTCCTTT. It encodes CSYTRTANTEASF.